These 17 T cell receptor beta chains were sequenced from one sample in a study of response to subunit inactivated influenza vaccine. TCRdb redid the calling of the RT-PCR reads with MiXCR, one entry per CDR3 protein. This sample has about 570,000 distinct CDR3 sequences, with about 11% found just once. The same data also contributed to another study, on T cells expressing NK-cell markers. Per that study: 5'RACE template switching built TCR beta cDNA with unique molecular identifiers.

The specimen was PBMCs from blood, collected on the day of vaccination. The receptor source for this set is a man aged 50-60 years who received an inactivated influenza vaccine.

The gene calls are TRBV30 and TRBJ2-5, with D possibly matching TRBD1 (6 bases). Per germline, CDR1 GTSNPN and CDR2 SVGIG (reference sequence). The CDR3 extends over 11 amino acids. V was cut by 5 bases and J by 3 bases, with 7 bases left in between. The CDR3 protein is CAWGQKETQYF. In DNA form, the CDR3 reads TGTGCCTGGGGACAGAAAGAGACCCAGTACTTC. The full variable domain, completed using reference TRBV30 and TRBJ2-5, is SQTIHQWPATLVQPVGSPLSLECTVEGTSNPNLYWYRQAAGRGLQLLFYSVGIGQISSEVPQNLSASRPQDRQFILSSKKLLLSDSGFYLCAWGQKETQYFGPGTRLLVL.

CDR3 loop: CASSLWGGGETDTQYF. CDR3 DNA sequence: TGTGCCAGCAGCTTATGGGGCGGGGGCGAAACAGATACGCAGTATTTT. V usage is TRBV7-9 and J usage is TRBJ2-3, with D tentatively TRBD2 (7 bases). Per germline, CDR1 SEHNR and CDR2 FQNEAQ (reference sequence). Trimming took off 2 bases at V and 3 bases at J, with 15 bases between the two ends. CDR3 length: 16 amino acids.

This clonotype was picked up a small number of times. This chain uses TRBV24-1 with TRBJ2-1; the match to TRBD2 covers 8 bases. The CDR3 is made up of 14 amino acids. The germline CDR1 and CDR2 sequences are KGHDR and SFDVKD. Losses at the gene ends were 9 bases for V and 9 bases for J; bases not matched to a gene: 12. CDR3: CATRRGSGTSEQFF. The CDR3 DNA reads TGTGCCACCCGACGGGGTAGCGGGACTTCTGAGCAGTTCTTC.

This clonotype occurred many times. V gene TRBV4-3 combines with J gene TRBJ2-7; D unresolved. Germline V CDR1 and CDR2: LGHNA, YSLEER. With 0 bases removed from V and 1 base from J, the gap between germline ends came to 10 bases. The CDR3 is 15 residues long. In nucleotides, the CDR3 is TGCGCCAGCAGCCAAGATTTGCACTTATCCTACGAGCAGTACTTC. Amino acid sequence: CASSQDLHLSYEQYF.

The V call is TRBV20-1, the J call TRBJ1-2; no definite D call. V shed 6 bases and J shed 4 bases, with 18 bases lying between them. The CDR3 consists of 14 residues. The germline V gene encodes CDR1 DFQATT and CDR2 SNEGSKA (reference sequence). CDR3 sequence reads: CSALSWREFYGYTF. CDR3 nucleotides: TGCAGTGCCCTGAGTTGGAGGGAGTTCTATGGCTACACCTTC.

Details on this clonotype: One end of the junction does not line up with germline, which may come from a read error. This chain uses TRBV5-4 with TRBJ2-7; 8 positions agree with TRBD2. The CDR3 spans 13 residues. Germline V gene data show CDR1 as SGHNT and CDR2 as YYREEE (reference sequence). CDR3 residues: CAISLVGRAEQYF. CDR3 DNA sequence: TGTGCCATCAGCTTGGTCGGGAGGGCCGAGCAGTACTTC.

V gene TRBV7-8 combines with J gene TRBJ2-5, with D maybe TRBD1 (6 bases). The ends were cut back, 5 bases at V and 3 bases at J, with 13 bases in the middle. Germline CDR1 and CDR2: SGHVS and FQNEAQ. The CDR3 consists of 14 residues. CDR3 bases: TGTGCCAGCAGCCCTAGGACAGCCGAAGAGACCCAGTACTTC. Protein sequence: CASSPRTAEETQYF.

This clonotype has only a few counts. The rearrangement joins TRBV27 to TRBJ2-7; D remains unclear. The germline V and J ends were trimmed by 3 bases and 2 bases, with 11 bases remaining between them. This CDR3 spans 14 amino acids. Germline CDR1 reads MNHEY; CDR2 reads SMNVEV (reference sequence). The CDR3 here is CASSFGDIPYEQYF. CDR3 in DNA: TGTGCCAGCAGTTTCGGAGATATTCCCTACGAGCAGTACTTC.

The chain joins TRBV20-1 to TRBJ2-7, with no clear D. The CDR3 is 11 residues long. CDR1 and CDR2 (germline): DFQATT, SNEGSKA (reference sequence). The V end lost 0 bases, the J end lost 11 bases, and 11 bases lay between the germline ends. Written as DNA, the CDR3 is TGCAGTGCTAGAGACGCGGCGTTGGAGTACTTC. This encodes CSARDAALEYF.

This clonotype was detected many times. The rearrangement joins TRBV7-2 to TRBJ1-1, with D hard to call. Germline-derived CDR1 and CDR2 are SGHTA and FQGNSA. V was trimmed by 1 base and J by 1 base, leaving 4 bases between them. This CDR3 is built from 13 residues. The CDR3 reads CASSLDPNTEAFF. The DNA of the CDR3 is TGTGCCAGCAGCTTAGACCCGAACACTGAAGCTTTCTTT.

This clonotype was recorded a few times. This sequence joins TRBV11-2 and TRBJ2-7; a weak D match, TRBD1 (5 bases). CDR3 size: 13 residues. Trimming took 6 bases from V and 1 from J, leaving 10 bases between them. Germline V gene sequence: CDR1 SGHAT, CDR2 FQNNGV. CDR3: CASSRTPSYEQYF. CDR3 nucleotides: TGTGCCAGCAGTCGGACACCTTCCTACGAGCAGTACTTC.

This clonotype appeared many times. The chain recombines TRBV12-3 or TRBV12-4 with TRBJ2-3; 9 bases map to TRBD2. V shed 8 bases, J shed 2 bases, and the junction held 5 bases outside the gene matches. CDR3 length: 14 amino acids. For the CDR3, the DNA is TGTGCCAGCCGGCAGCGGGAGGCCACAGATACGCAGTATTTT. Translation: CASRQREATDTQYF.

The chain joins TRBV7-8 to TRBJ2-3, with D perhaps TRBD2 (5 bases). The CDR3 runs to 15 residues. V was clipped by 1 base and J by 5 bases, with 13 bases between them. Germline CDR1 and CDR2: SGHVS and FQNEAQ. CDR3 DNA sequence: TGTGCCAGCAGCTTAGATGCGGGCGGAGTAGATACGCAGTATTTT. Translation gives CASSLDAGGVDTQYF.

The V and J genes are TRBV2 and TRBJ2-7; TRBD2 matches 13 bases. Losses at the gene ends were 6 bases for V and 3 bases for J; bases not matched to a gene: 17. Looked up from germline, CDR1 is SNHLY and CDR2 is FYNNEI. CDR3 length: 19 residues. The DNA for the CDR3 is TGTGCCAGCAGAGGGATAGGGGGGACTAGCGGGAACATACGCTACGAGCAGTACTTC. It is translated as CASRGIGGTSGNIRYEQYF.

The sample holds a few counts of this clonotype. V usage is TRBV7-9 and J usage is TRBJ2-1; no firm D call. With 0 bases removed from V and 8 bases from J, the gap between germline ends came to 11 bases. The germline gives CDR1 SEHNR, CDR2 FQNEAQ (reference sequence). The CDR3 is made up of 14 amino acids. The CDR3 DNA sequence: TGTGCCAGCAGCTTAGCCGAAATTCGCCATGAGCAGTTCTTC. Protein sequence: CASSLAEIRHEQFF.

This chain connects TRBV7-9 to TRBJ1-1, with D perhaps matching TRBD1 (6 bases). The CDR3 sequence is 13 residues long. The germline V and J ends were trimmed by 5 bases and 7 bases, with 14 bases remaining between them. Germline-derived CDR1 and CDR2 are SEHNR and FQNEAQ (reference sequence). The CDR3, as DNA: TGTGCCAGCAGCCCACAGGGCGTTAGTGAAGCTTTCTTT. This sequence encodes CASSPQGVSEAFF.

The chain couples TRBV6-1 to TRBJ2-2, with D possibly being TRBD1 or TRBD2 (5 bases each). The CDR3 is 14 amino acids. V lost 6 bases and J 2 bases, leaving 10 bases between the germline ends. CDR1 is MNHNS and CDR2 is SASEGT in the germline V gene. This CDR3 is CASRQRGNTGELFF. The CDR3 DNA reads TGTGCCAGCAGACAGAGGGGTAACACCGGGGAGCTGTTTTTT.